These 18 T cell receptor beta chains were sequenced from one sample in a study of blood T cells in healthy people across ages. Through a sample-barcoded 5' primer and a J-beta primer mix, a second PCR was run for 7 to 11 cycles. TCRdb redid the calling of the 5' RACE reads with MiXCR, one entry per CDR3 protein. In the table there are over 1.5 million distinct CDR3 sequences, around 50% of which are singletons. Input material: blood. Every receptor here comes from a woman aged 40 to 55 in good health.

This clonotype came up a few times. The V call is TRBV7-2, the J call TRBJ2-5; 10 bases are shared with TRBD2. Germline V CDR1 and CDR2: SGHTA, FQGNSA. The CDR3 totals 16 residues. Trimming removed 10 bases from V and 4 bases from J; junction bases left unmatched: 15. The DNA of the CDR3 is TGTGCCACCTCAGGGGCACTAGCGGGGCCACTAGAGACCCAGTACTTC. Its protein is CATSGALAGPLETQYF.

This clonotype was seen a handful of times. V and J are TRBV4-2 and TRBJ2-6; a possible D gene is TRBD2 (5 bases). Germline assignment: CDR1 LGHNA and CDR2 YNFKEQ. V lost 0 bases, J lost 2 bases, and 11 bases lay in between. This CDR3 comprises 17 residues. The CDR3 here is CASSQDGGSAGANVLTF. The CDR3 bases are TGTGCCAGCAGCCAAGACGGAGGTAGCGCTGGGGCCAACGTCCTGACTTTC.

A remark on this clonotype: This is likely a read error, given that the CDR3 carries no conserved phenylalanine or tryptophan at its end. The rearrangement uses TRBV5-6 and TRBJ2-5, with TRBD1 matching 9 bases. The closer fit of TRBJ2-7 to the DNA end suggests the J call may be wrong. This CDR3 comprises 15 residues. Germline V lookup: CDR1 SGHDT, CDR2 YYEEEE. The CDR3 sequence: CASSRAGTGFDEQYL. The CDR3 coding sequence is TGTGCCAGCAGCCGTGCCGGGACAGGGTTCGACGAGCAGTACTTA.

Notes on this clonotype: One end of the junction varies from germline; a read error may be responsible. V usage is TRBV25-1 and J usage is TRBJ2-1, with 8 bases identical to TRBD2. Germline-derived CDR1 and CDR2 are MGHDK and SYGVNS. This CDR3 contains 14 residues. For the CDR3, the DNA is TGTGCCAGCAGGGAATCCGGGACTAGGGGGGCCCAGTTCTTC. Encoded protein: CASRESGTRGAQFF.

The sample holds one count of this clonotype. The chain is built from TRBV20-1 and TRBJ2-5, with 9 bases fitting TRBD1. The CDR3 contains 12 residues. J lost 5 bases, V lost 6 bases, and 4 bases had no gene match. Looked up from germline, CDR1 is DFQATT and CDR2 is SNEGSKA (reference sequence). CDR3 coding DNA: TGCAGTGCCGGGGACAGGGTCGAGACCCAGTACTTC. It is translated as CSAGDRVETQYF.

The J gene is TRBJ1-6, the V gene TRBV20-1, with no clear D. Trimming took 3 bases from V and 0 from J, leaving 12 bases between them. Germline assignment: CDR1 DFQATT and CDR2 SNEGSKA (reference sequence). This CDR3 contains 16 residues. The CDR3 here is CSASRQISSYNSPLHF. Written as DNA, the CDR3 is TGCAGTGCTAGTCGTCAAATCAGCTCCTATAATTCACCCCTCCACTTT.

The chain couples TRBV20-1 to TRBJ2-3; 8 positions match TRBD1. With V trimmed by 1 base and J by 3 bases, 9 bases remained unmatched. Germline V gene sequence: CDR1 DFQATT, CDR2 SNEGSKA (reference sequence). The CDR3 spans 16 residues. This chain's CDR3 is CSARGEDRVVTDTQYF. For the CDR3, the DNA is TGCAGTGCTAGAGGGGAGGACAGGGTAGTGACAGATACGCAGTATTTT.

Only one count was recorded for this clonotype. The J gene is TRBJ1-1, the V gene TRBV28; 10 bases are shared with TRBD1. The CDR3 is made up of 15 amino acids. Per germline, CDR1 MDHEN and CDR2 SYDVKM. J lost 4 bases, V lost 6 bases, and 8 bases had no gene match. In DNA form, the CDR3 reads TGTGCCAGCAGCTTCCTGGGACAGGGGTCCACTGAAGCTTTCTTT. This gives the protein CASSFLGQGSTEAFF.

This clonotype has only a few counts. The J gene is TRBJ1-5, the V gene TRBV28; a possible D gene is TRBD1 (5 bases). V was trimmed by 4 bases and J by 5 bases, leaving 15 bases between them. The CDR3 covers 15 residues. Germline CDR1 and CDR2: MDHEN and SYDVKM. CDR3 sequence reads: CASSSLQLGDQPQHF. The DNA of the CDR3 is TGTGCCAGCAGTTCGCTTCAATTAGGGGATCAGCCCCAGCATTTT.

The DNA of the CDR3 is TGTGCCATCAGTGAGGGCCCTGGCTACACCTTC. As protein: CAISEGPGYTF. The chain recombines TRBV10-3 with TRBJ1-2; no definite D call. CDR1 and CDR2 (germline): ENHRY, SYGVKD. This CDR3 has 11 residues. Between the trimmed V and J ends, which lost 2 bases and 7 bases, there was a span of 5 bases.

In DNA, the CDR3 is TGCGCCAGCAGAGCGGGACAGACGAACACTGAAGCTTTCTTT. Its protein product is CASRAGQTNTEAFF. This chain links TRBV5-1 with TRBJ1-1; 7 nucleotides match TRBD1. V lost 5 bases to trimming and J lost 1 base; unmatched junction nucleotides: 5. The germline CDR1 and CDR2 sequences are SGHRS and YFSETQ. The CDR3 is 14 residues long.

The V and J genes are TRBV4-1 and TRBJ2-1; D may be TRBD1 (6 bases). V was clipped by 4 bases and J by 8 bases, with 12 bases between them. The CDR3 spans 13 residues. CDR1 is MGHRA and CDR2 is YSYEKL in the germline V gene. The CDR3 DNA sequence: TGCGCCAGCAGCCCGTACAGGGCTGATGAGCAGTTCTTC. This gives the protein CASSPYRADEQFF.

Concerning this clonotype: One end of the junction fails to match germline, which may point to a read error. CDR3 bases: TGTGCCAGCAGTCCAGGGGCGCAGACCTACAATAAGCAGTTCTTC. This sequence encodes CASSPGAQTYNKQFF. This chain joins TRBV7-2 and TRBJ2-1; perhaps TRBD1 as D (6 bases). The CDR3 is 15 amino acids. Germline-derived CDR1 and CDR2 are SGHTA and FQGNSA.

The DNA for the CDR3 is TGCAGCGTTGATCTCCCTAGCGGGCGGGAGCAGTACTTC. As protein: CSVDLPSGREQYF. The chain combines TRBV29-1 with TRBJ2-7; 8 bases fit TRBD2. The CDR3 runs 13 residues. V shed 3 bases and J 7 bases; nucleotides not matched to a gene: 8. Germline V CDR1 and CDR2: SQVTM, ANQGSEA.

The chain employs TRBV4-2 and TRBJ2-7, with 8 bases fitting TRBD2. Germline V CDR1 and CDR2: LGHNA, YNFKEQ. The trim removed 0 bases at V and 7 bases at J, leaving 17 bases unmatched. This CDR3 is built from 18 residues. The CDR3 here is CASSQEGEGAGGHNEQYF. The CDR3 nucleotides read TGTGCCAGCAGCCAAGAAGGGGAAGGTGCGGGGGGTCACAATGAGCAGTACTTC.

CDR3 in DNA: TGCAGTGCTAGAGCCCCAGGACATCCCAATGAGCAGTTCTTC. Its translation is CSARAPGHPNEQFF. The chain employs TRBV20-1 and TRBJ2-1; TRBD1 might be the D (5 bases). The germline V and J ends were trimmed by 1 base and 6 bases, with 13 bases remaining between them. The CDR3 has 14 residues. The germline gives CDR1 DFQATT, CDR2 SNEGSKA (reference sequence).

V gene TRBV28 combines with J gene TRBJ1-5; D call uncertain. This CDR3 has 15 residues. Trimming removed 7 bases at V and 2 bases at J, with 15 bases between. Germline CDR1 MDHEN, CDR2 SYDVKM. In DNA, the CDR3 is TGTGCCAGCAACCCAGCTGGTACGGGCAATCAGCCCCAGCATTTT. Translated, it gives CASNPAGTGNQPQHF.

This rearrangement joins TRBV20-1 to TRBJ1-2, with 9 bases matching TRBD1. The CDR3 has 14 residues. The germline gives CDR1 DFQATT, CDR2 SNEGSKA (reference sequence). V trimming: 3 bases; J trimming: 3 bases; junction bases outside the gene matches: 5. The CDR3 DNA follows: TGCAGTGCTAGCCCCACAGGGGGCGACTATGGCTACACCTTC. It specifies CSASPTGGDYGYTF.